This T cell receptor (beta chain) is from a study of T cells after yellow fever vaccination. General study findings and limits: Compared with primary, the secondary response was weaker and peaked at day 5, not 15. Clones that expanded after primary vaccination mostly reappeared after the booster (96% CD4, approximately 85% CD8).

This clonotype was found a few times. Its cognate antigen is unknown. MiXCR was run by TCRdb on the 5' RACE reads, yielding one entry per CDR3 protein. The sample lists fewer than 500,000 distinct CDR3 sequences; around a sixth were seen once. The CDR3 spans 13 residues. CDR1 and CDR2 (germline): MNHEY, SVGAGI. The V gene lost 0 bases and the J gene lost 6 bases, with 5 bases spanning the gap. The sequences come from PBMCs, collected before the yellow fever booster vaccination. V is TRBV6-5 and J is TRBJ2-2; no clear D. The origin of this receptor is a man in his late teens or twenties who received the YFV17D yellow fever vaccine. The CDR3 sequence is CASSYSFSGELFF. CDR3 coding DNA: TGTGCCAGCAGTTACTCGTTCTCCGGGGAGCTGTTTTTT.